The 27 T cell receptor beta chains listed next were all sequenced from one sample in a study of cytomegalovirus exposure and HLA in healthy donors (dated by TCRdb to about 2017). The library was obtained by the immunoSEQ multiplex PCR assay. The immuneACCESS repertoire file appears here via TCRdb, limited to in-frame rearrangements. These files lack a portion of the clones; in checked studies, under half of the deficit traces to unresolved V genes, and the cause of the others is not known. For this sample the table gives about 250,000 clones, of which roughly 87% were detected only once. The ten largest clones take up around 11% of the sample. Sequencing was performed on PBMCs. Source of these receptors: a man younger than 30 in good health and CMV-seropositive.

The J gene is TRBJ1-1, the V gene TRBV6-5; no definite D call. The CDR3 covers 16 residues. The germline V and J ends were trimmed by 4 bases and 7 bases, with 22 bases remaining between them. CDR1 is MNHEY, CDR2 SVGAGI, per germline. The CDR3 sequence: CASSSPFSGEAFEAFF. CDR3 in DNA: TGTGCCAGCAGTTCTCCTTTTAGCGGGGAGGCTTTTGAAGCTTTCTTT.

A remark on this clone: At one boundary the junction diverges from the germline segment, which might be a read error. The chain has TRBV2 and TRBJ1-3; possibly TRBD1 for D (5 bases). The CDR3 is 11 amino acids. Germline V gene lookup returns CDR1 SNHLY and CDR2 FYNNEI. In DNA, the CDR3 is TGTGCCAGCAGCACTACAGGCGCTGTGGATTTT. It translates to CASSTTGAVDF.

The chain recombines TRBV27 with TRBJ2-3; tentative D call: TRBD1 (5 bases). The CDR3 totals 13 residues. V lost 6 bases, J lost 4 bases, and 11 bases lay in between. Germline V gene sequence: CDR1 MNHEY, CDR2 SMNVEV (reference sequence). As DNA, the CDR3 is TGTGCCAGCAGGATCCTAGGGGCAGATACGCAGTATTTT. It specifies CASRILGADTQYF.

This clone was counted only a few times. The CDR3 bases are TGCGCCAGCAGCTTGCTCAGGGTGGATCAGCCCCAGCATTTT. This gives the protein CASSLLRVDQPQHF. The chain recombines TRBV5-1 with TRBJ1-5; perhaps TRBD1 as D (5 bases). With 1 base removed from V and 5 bases from J, the gap between germline ends came to 10 bases. This CDR3 is built from 14 residues. The germline gives CDR1 SGHRS, CDR2 YFSETQ.

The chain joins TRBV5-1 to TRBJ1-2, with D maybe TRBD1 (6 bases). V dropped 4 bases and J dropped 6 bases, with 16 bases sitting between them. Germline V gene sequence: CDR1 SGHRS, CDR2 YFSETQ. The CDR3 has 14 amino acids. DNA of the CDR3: TGCGCCAGCAGCCGACAGGCGCCGGGGGATGGCTACACCTTC. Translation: CASSRQAPGDGYTF.

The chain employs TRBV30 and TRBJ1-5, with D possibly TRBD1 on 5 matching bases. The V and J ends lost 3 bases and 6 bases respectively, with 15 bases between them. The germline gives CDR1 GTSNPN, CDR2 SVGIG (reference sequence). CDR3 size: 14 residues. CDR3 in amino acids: CAWSGAGISQPQHF. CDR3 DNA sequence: TGTGCCTGGAGCGGGGCAGGGATTAGTCAGCCCCAGCATTTT.

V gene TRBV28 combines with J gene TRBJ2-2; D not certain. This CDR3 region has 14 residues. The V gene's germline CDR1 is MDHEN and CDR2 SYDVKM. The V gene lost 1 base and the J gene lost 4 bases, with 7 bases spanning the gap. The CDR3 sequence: CASSLLITTGELFF. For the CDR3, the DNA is TGTGCCAGCAGTTTATTGATCACCACCGGGGAGCTGTTTTTT.

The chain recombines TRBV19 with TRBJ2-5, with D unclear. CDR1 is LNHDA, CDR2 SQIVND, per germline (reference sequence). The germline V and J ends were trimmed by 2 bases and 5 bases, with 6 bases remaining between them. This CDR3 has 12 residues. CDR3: CASSITRETQYF. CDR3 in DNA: TGTGCCAGTAGTATAACAAGGGAGACCCAGTACTTC.

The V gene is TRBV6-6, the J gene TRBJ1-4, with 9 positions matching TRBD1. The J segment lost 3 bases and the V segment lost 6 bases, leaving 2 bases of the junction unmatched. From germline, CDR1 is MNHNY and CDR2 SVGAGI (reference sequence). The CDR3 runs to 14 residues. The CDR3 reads CASSRDRANEKLFF. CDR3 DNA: TGTGCCAGCAGCCGGGACAGGGCTAATGAAAAACTGTTTTTT.

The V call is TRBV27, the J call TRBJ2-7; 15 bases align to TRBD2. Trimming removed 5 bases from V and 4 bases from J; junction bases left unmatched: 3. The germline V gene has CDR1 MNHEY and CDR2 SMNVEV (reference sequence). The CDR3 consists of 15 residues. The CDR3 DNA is TGTGCCAGCAGTAGGGGACTAGCGGGAGGATACGAGCAGTACTTC. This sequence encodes CASSRGLAGGYEQYF.

The CDR3 loop is CASSVWTSGNYNEQFF. In DNA form, the CDR3 reads TGTGCCAGCAGTGTCTGGACTAGCGGAAACTACAATGAGCAGTTCTTC. The V and J genes are TRBV6-1 and TRBJ2-1; 10 bases align to TRBD2. V gave up 4 bases and J gave up 3 bases; unmatched junction bases: 6. Germline V gene lookup returns CDR1 MNHNS and CDR2 SASEGT. The length of the CDR3 is 16 residues.

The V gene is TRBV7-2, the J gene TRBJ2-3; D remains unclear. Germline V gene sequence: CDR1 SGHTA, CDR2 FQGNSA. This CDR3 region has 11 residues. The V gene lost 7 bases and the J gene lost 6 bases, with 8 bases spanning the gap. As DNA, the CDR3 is TGTGCCAGCACCTTCCTCGATACGCAGTATTTT. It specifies CASTFLDTQYF.

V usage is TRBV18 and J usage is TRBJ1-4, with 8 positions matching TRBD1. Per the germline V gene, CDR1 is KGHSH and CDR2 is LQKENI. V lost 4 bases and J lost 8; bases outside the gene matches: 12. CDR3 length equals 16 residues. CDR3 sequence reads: CASSLAGGRGLEKLFF. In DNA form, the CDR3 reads TGTGCCAGCTCACTCGCAGGCGGCAGGGGGCTAGAAAAACTGTTTTTT.

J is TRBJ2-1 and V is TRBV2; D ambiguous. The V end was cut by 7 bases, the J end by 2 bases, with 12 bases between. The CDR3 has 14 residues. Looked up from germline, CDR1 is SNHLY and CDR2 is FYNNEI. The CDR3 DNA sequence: TGTGCCAGCAAGGTAGTCTCGCCCTACAATGAGCAGTTCTTC. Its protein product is CASKVVSPYNEQFF.

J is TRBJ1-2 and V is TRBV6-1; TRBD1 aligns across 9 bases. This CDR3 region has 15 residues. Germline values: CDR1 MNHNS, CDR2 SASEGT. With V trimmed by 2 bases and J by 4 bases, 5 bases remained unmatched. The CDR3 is CASSEITGGFYGYTF. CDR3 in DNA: TGTGCCAGCAGTGAAATCACAGGGGGCTTCTATGGCTACACCTTC.

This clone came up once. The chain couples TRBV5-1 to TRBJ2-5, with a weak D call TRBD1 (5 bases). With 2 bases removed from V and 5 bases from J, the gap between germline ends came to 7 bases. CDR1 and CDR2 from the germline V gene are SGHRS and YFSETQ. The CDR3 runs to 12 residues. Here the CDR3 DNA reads TGCGCCAGCAGCTTTCCAGGGGAGACCCAGTACTTC. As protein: CASSFPGETQYF.

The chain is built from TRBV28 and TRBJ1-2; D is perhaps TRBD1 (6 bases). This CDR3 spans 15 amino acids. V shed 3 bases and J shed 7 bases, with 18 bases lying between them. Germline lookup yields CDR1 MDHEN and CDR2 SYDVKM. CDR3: CASSFTPTGLRGYTF. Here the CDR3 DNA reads TGTGCCAGCAGTTTCACTCCCACAGGGTTGCGTGGCTACACCTTC.

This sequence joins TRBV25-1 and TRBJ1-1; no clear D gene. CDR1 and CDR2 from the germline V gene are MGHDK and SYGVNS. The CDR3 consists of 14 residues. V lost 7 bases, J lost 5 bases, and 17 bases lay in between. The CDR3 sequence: CASTPAGLRTEAFF. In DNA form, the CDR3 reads TGTGCCAGCACCCCAGCGGGCCTGCGGACTGAAGCTTTCTTT. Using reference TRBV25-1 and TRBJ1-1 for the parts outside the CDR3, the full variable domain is EADIYQTPRYLVIGTGKKITLECSQTMGHDKMYWYQQDPGMELHLIHYSYGVNSTEKGDLSSESTVSRIRTEHFPLTLESARPSHTSQYLCASTPAGLRTEAFFGQGTRLTVV.

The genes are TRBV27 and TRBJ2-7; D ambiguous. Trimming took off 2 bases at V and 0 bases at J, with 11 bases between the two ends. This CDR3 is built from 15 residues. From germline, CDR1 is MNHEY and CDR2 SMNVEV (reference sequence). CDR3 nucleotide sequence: TGTGCCAGCAGTTTAGGGGTACAGAGCTCCTACGAGCAGTACTTC. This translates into CASSLGVQSSYEQYF.

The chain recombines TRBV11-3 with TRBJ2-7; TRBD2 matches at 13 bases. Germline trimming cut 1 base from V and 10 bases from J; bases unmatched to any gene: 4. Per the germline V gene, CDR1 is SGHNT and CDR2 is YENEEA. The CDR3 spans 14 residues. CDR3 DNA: TGTGCCAGCAGCTTAGGGACTAGCGGGAGCGTTCAGTACTTC. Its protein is CASSLGTSGSVQYF.

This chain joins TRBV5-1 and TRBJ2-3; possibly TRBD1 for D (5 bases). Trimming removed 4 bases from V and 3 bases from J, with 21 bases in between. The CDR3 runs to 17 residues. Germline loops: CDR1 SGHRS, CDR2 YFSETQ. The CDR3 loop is CASSLALGATVTDTQYF. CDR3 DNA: TGCGCCAGCAGCCTGGCCCTCGGCGCGACAGTGACAGATACGCAGTATTTT.

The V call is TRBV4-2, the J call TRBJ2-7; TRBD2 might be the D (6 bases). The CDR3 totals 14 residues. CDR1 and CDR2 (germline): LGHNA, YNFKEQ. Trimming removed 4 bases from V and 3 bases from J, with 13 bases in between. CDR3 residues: CASSLAGRSYEQYF. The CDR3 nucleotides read TGTGCCAGCAGCCTGGCGGGGAGGAGCTACGAGCAGTACTTC.

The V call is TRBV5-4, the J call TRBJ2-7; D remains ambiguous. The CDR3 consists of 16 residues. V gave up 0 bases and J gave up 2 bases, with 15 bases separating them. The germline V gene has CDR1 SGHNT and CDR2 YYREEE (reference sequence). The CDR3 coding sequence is TGTGCCAGCAGCTTGGGTATCCGCGGACGGACCTACGAGCAGTACTTC. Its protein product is CASSLGIRGRTYEQYF.

The CDR3 is CASSPITGELFF. As DNA, the CDR3 is TGTGCCAGCAGTCCTATCACCGGGGAGCTGTTTTTT. The chain uses TRBV7-3 and TRBJ2-2; the D is unclear. The CDR3 is 12 amino acids. Trimming took 6 bases from V and 4 from J, leaving 6 bases between them. Germline CDR1 reads SGHTA; CDR2 reads FQGTGA.

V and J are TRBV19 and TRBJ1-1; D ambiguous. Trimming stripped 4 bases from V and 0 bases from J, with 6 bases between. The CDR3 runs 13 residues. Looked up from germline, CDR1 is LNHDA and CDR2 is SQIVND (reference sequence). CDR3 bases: TGTGCCAGTAGTACACAGATGAACACTGAAGCTTTCTTT. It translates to CASSTQMNTEAFF.

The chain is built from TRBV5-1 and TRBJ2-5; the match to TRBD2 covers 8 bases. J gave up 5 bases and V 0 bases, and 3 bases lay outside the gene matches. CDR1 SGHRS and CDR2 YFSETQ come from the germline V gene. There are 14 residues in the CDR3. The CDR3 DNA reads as TGCGCCAGCAGCTTGGCAGGACTAGCCGAGACCCAGTACTTC. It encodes CASSLAGLAETQYF.

CDR3 bases: TGTGCCAGCAGTCTACAGACTAGCGGGAGAAAGAATGAGCAGTTCTTC. This sequence encodes CASSLQTSGRKNEQFF. This chain connects TRBV27 to TRBJ2-1; 12 nucleotides align to TRBD2. CDR1 is MNHEY and CDR2 is SMNVEV in the germline V gene (reference sequence). CDR3 length equals 16 residues. V was pared by 5 bases and J by 7 bases, with 9 bases of the junction left unmatched.